This T cell receptor (beta chain) stems from a study of T cells in women clearing cervical HPV infection. About the study: HLA type stays a possible confounder, typing being limited.

The CDR3 has 15 amino acids. Germline loops: CDR1 MGHRA, CDR2 YSYEKL. The method was immunoSEQ multiplex PCR; TCRdb's version includes in-frame clones alone and lacks a portion of them. Its table lists tens of thousands of clones. A note on this clone: The CDR3 extends 3 residues past the end of the read, so its final part is completed from the germline J gene.

This rearrangement joins TRBV4-1 to TRBJ1-6; 11 bases line up with TRBD1. Sequencing input: blood buffy coat. The source is a woman between 18 and 69 years old with a cervical HPV16 infection that either progressed to CIN3+ or cleared (not recorded which). CDR3 DNA, as far as it was read: TGCGCCAGCAGCCAGACCGGGACAGGGGGGGTTACC. Translation gives CASSQTGTGGVT. The full CDR3 sequence reads CASSQTGTGGVTLHF.